This TCR beta chain was retrieved from a study of Graves' ophthalmopathy and Graves' hyperthyroidism (dated by TCRdb to 2016 to 2019). Regarding the complete study: Peripheral blood was collected at initial diagnosis, before any treatment. The study used signatures of the TCR beta repertoire to tell Graves' ophthalmopathy apart from Graves' hyperthyroidism and to predict which patients would progress to ophthalmopathy. In total, approximately 130 blood samples were TCR-sequenced: approximately 42 ophthalmopathy, roughly 77 hyperthyroidism and around 17 hyperthyroidism-to-ophthalmopathy patients. A discovery set of 90 to 100 patients (43 ophthalmopathy, fewer than 60 stable hyperthyroidism) was enrolled to explore V-J signatures distinguishing ophthalmopathy from hyperthyroidism. An independent validation cohort comprised 18 hyperthyroidism patients and 15 to 17 patients who later progressed from hyperthyroidism to ophthalmopathy. In about six hyperthyroidism patients, the T-cell repertoire of thyroid tissue was compared with the T-cell repertoire of blood. After sampling, hyperthyroidism patients received methimazole starting at 30 mg daily, and ophthalmopathy patients received high-dose intravenous methylprednisolone.

Ophthalmopathy patients were characterized by moderately to severely active disease, a Clinical Activity Score of at least 3, a NOSPECS grade of at least 4, and a disease duration under 3 months. Patients with other autoimmune diseases, uncontrolled infections, pregnancy or lactation were excluded. Clinical symptoms, serum thyroxine, TRAb, thyroid ultrasound and orbital computed tomography formed the basis of the diagnosis. PBMCs were isolated from roughly 10 ml of fresh peripheral blood by Ficoll-Paque density gradient centrifugation. Trizol reagent was used to extract the total RNA, and its quality was then checked on an Agilent 2100 Bioanalyzer. TCR beta CDR3 regions were amplified from RNA transcripts for repertoire sequencing. The first round of RT-PCR was done with HTBI primers and the Qiagen OneStep RT-PCR kit, and was followed by a second round of multiplex PCR, then size selection and purification. Sequencing of the libraries was carried out on an Illumina HiSeq2000 in paired-end mode with 100 bp reads. The authors' analysis ran thus. Reads were processed with SOAPnuke, discarding reads with adapters, uncalled bases, mean Phred below 15, or no exact constant-primer or identifier match. COPE v1.2.5 was used to merge the high-quality paired reads. Clonotypes were defined as unique nucleotide sequences and were aligned to IMGT TRB V, D and J references using MiTCR v1.1. The analysis was limited to V-J combinations with a frequency above 0.0001, which together covered approximately 99% of repertoires. For each V-J combination, a TCR clonal expansion and chaos score was defined as F50 clonal expansion divided by the chaos observed in the TCRdist matrix. Features were reduced by Welch's t-statistics and random forest to 10 to 15 V-J combinations, which fed a naive Bayes classifier. The Morisita-Horn index was used to measure how similar the thyroid and blood repertoires were. TCRdb applied fastp at Q25 and MiXCR to the public reads, then kept only in-frame beta chains. Here each entry gathers all rows of one CDR3 protein and keeps the most common genes and DNA. These V and J calls rely on TCRdb rather than the paper's analysis. The sample table records more than 550,000 distinct CDR3 sequences; roughly two fifths of these occur just once. The top ten clones comprise over 2.5% of the sample.

From V the trimming removes 7 bases and from J it removes 5 bases, while the gene matches leave 10 bases of the junction unaccounted for. Including cysteine and phenylalanine, the CDR3 has 13 amino acids. Of all the DNA, just the CDR3 is kept, 39 bases in frame from base 1. The germline V gene provides CDR1 SQVTM and CDR2 ANQGSEA. Overall results and qualifications from the work: The 13-signature model separated ophthalmopathy from stable hyperthyroidism with approximately 90% sensitivity and approximately 81% specificity in cross-validation, and 80%/75% in the test set. Most expanded thyroid clonotypes with a frequency above 0.001 also appeared in blood, which suggests that blood repertoires may reflect the immune response in the thyroid. No statistical method was used to predetermine the sample size, and group allocation was not hidden from the investigators. In validation, the model predicted ophthalmopathy progression with more than 70% sensitivity and roughly 78% specificity; roughly 11 predicted patients were CT-confirmed with GO in a median of about 6.2 months.

Concerning this clonotype: Its antigen specificity is not known. No per-base quality is available; no much larger clone lies one base away.

The sequence derives from an adult man with Graves' ophthalmopathy. Sequencing was done on a sample of peripheral blood. In this chain, TRBV29-1 is recombined with TRBJ2-5; 7 bases in between match TRBD1. The CDR3 protein sequence reads: CSGSTGVLETQYF. The DNA sequence follows: TGCAGCGGTTCCACAGGGGTATTGGAGACCCAGTACTTC.